The T cell receptor (beta chain) described here comes from a study of identical twins. One entry per CDR3 protein, called by TCRdb with MiXCR from the 5' RACE reads. This table holds some 1,700,000 distinct CDR3 sequences, 25% to 35% found once. Findings and limits, study-wide: Among out-of-frame alpha sequences shared by twins, low generation probability occurred in excess.

Remarks on this clonotype: What it recognizes is unknown.

V lost 5 bases and J 13 bases, leaving 27 bases between the germline ends. The CDR3 is made up of 16 amino acids. Per germline, CDR1 SGHTA and CDR2 FQGNSA. Healthy Caucasians made up all donors. Sequencing was done on a sample of cord blood. The chain uses TRBV7-2 and TRBJ2-4, with D perhaps assigned TRBD1 or TRBD2 (5 bases each). The TCR comes from a newborn girl in good health. CDR3 loop: CASSPIWRGDGREQYF. In nucleotides, the CDR3 is TGTGCCAGCAGCCCGATTTGGCGAGGGGACGGCAGGGAGCAGTACTTC.